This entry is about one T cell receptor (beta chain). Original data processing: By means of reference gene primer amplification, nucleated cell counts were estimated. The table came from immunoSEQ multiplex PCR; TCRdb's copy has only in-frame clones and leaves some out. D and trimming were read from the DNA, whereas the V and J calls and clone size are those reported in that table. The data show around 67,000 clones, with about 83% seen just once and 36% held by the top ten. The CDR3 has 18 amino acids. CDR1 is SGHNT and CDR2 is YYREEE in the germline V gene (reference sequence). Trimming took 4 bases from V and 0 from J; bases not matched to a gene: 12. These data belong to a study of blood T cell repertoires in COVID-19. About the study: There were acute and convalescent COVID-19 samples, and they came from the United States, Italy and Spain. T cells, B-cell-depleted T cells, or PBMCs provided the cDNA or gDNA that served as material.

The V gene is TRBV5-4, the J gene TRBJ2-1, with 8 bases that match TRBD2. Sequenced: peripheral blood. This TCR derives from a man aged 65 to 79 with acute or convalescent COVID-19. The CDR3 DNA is TGTGCCAGCAGCAGGGGCAGCGGGGGATCACGCTCCTACAATGAGCAGTTCTTC. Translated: CASSRGSGGSRSYNEQFF.